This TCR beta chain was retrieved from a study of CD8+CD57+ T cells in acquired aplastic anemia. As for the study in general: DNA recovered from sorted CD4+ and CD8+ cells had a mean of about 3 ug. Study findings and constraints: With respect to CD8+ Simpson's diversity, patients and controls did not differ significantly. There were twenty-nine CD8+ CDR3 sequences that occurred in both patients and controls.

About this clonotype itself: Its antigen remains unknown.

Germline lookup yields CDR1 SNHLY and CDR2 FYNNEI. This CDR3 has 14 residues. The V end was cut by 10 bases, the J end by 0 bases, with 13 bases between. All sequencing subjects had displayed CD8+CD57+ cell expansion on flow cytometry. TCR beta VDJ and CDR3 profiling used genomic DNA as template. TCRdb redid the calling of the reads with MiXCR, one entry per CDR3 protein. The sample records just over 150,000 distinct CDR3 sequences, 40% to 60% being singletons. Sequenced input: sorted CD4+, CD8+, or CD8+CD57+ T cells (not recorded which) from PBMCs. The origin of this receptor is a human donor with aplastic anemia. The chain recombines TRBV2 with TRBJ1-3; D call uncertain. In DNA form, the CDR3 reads TGTGCCACCCAACCGAGCTTCTCTGGAAACACCATATATTTT. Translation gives CATQPSFSGNTIYF.